This is a list of T cell receptor beta chains from one sample in a study of molecular identifiers for immune sequencing clone quantification. TCRdb called the PCR reads again in MiXCR, with one record for every CDR3 protein. The sample shows roughly 630,000 distinct CDR3 sequences, 25% of them seen only once. Input material: naive CD8+ T cells from blood, with Jurkat cell RNA spiked in. The receptors stem from a human donor in good health. Some libraries in this study had Jurkat cell RNA spiked in. Both conserved end residues are part of each CDR3. The order of the fields is clone size, V gene, J gene, CDR3 length, D gene, CDR3 protein, CDR3 DNA. D genes are given only for firm matches. A clone size is listed for some rows: how often the clone was seen (once, few, many), or a class if it is expanded.

clone size: many
V gene: TRBV5-1
J gene: TRBJ2-5
CDR3 length: 13
D gene: NA
CDR3 protein: CASNRDSAETQYF
CDR3 DNA: TGCGCCAGCAACAGGGACTCCGCCGAGACCCAGTACTTC

clone size: NA
V gene: TRBV27
J gene: TRBJ2-2
CDR3 length: 13
D gene: NA
CDR3 protein: CASSLAYTGELFF
CDR3 DNA: TGTGCCAGCAGTCTAGCGTACACCGGGGAGCTGTTTTTT

clone size: NA
V gene: TRBV19
J gene: TRBJ1-3
CDR3 length: 16
D gene: NA
CDR3 protein: CASSSLFGGSGNTIYF
CDR3 DNA: TGTGCCAGTAGTTCCCTTTTCGGGGGCTCTGGAAACACCATATATTTT

clone size: NA
V gene: TRBV5-1
J gene: TRBJ2-3
CDR3 length: 18
D gene: TRBD2
CDR3 protein: CASSLRTSGGLDTDTQYF
CDR3 DNA: TGCGCCAGCAGCTTACGTACTAGCGGGGGGCTCGACACAGATACGCAGTATTTT

clone size: NA
V gene: TRBV9
J gene: TRBJ2-1
CDR3 length: 17
D gene: TRBD1
CDR3 protein: CASSATTQDRVYNEQFF
CDR3 DNA: TGTGCCAGCAGCGCCACGACGCAGGACAGGGTCTACAATGAGCAGTTCTTC

clone size: NA
V gene: TRBV6-4
J gene: TRBJ1-2
CDR3 length: 16
D gene: NA
CDR3 protein: CASSDSTSRGINGYTF
CDR3 DNA: TGTGCCAGCAGTGACTCTACTTCCAGGGGAATTAATGGCTACACCTTC

clone size: NA
V gene: TRBV19
J gene: TRBJ2-5
CDR3 length: 15
D gene: NA
CDR3 protein: CASSMWTALQETQYF
CDR3 DNA: TGTGCCAGTAGTATGTGGACAGCATTACAAGAGACCCAGTACTTC

clone size: NA
V gene: TRBV4-3
J gene: TRBJ2-2
CDR3 length: 16
D gene: TRBD2
CDR3 protein: CASSQVRREGTGELFF
CDR3 DNA: TGCGCCAGCAGCCAAGTGCGGAGGGAGGGCACCGGGGAGCTGTTTTTT

clone size: NA
V gene: TRBV12-3/TRBV12-4
J gene: TRBJ2-5
CDR3 length: 13
D gene: NA
CDR3 protein: CASSLNMKETQYF
CDR3 DNA: TGTGCCAGCAGTTTAAACATGAAAGAGACCCAGTACTTC

clone size: NA
V gene: TRBV7-9
J gene: TRBJ2-7
CDR3 length: 13
D gene: NA
CDR3 protein: CASSAGPGGEQYF
CDR3 DNA: TGTGCCAGCAGCGCCGGACCCGGGGGCGAGCAGTACTTC

clone size: few
V gene: TRBV7-9
J gene: TRBJ2-3
CDR3 length: 16
D gene: NA
CDR3 protein: CASSSRDIARTDTQYF
CDR3 DNA: TGTGCCAGCAGCTCACGGGACATCGCGCGCACAGATACGCAGTATTTT

clone size: NA
V gene: TRBV4-2
J gene: TRBJ2-3
CDR3 length: 16
D gene: NA
CDR3 protein: CASSLRLGGATDTQYF
CDR3 DNA: TGTGCCAGCAGCCTTCGACTGGGGGGGGCCACAGATACGCAGTATTTT

clone size: NA
V gene: TRBV6-1
J gene: TRBJ2-7
CDR3 length: 13
D gene: NA
CDR3 protein: CASSATRTYEQYF
CDR3 DNA: TGTGCCAGCAGTGCTACAAGGACCTACGAGCAGTACTTC

clone size: NA
V gene: TRBV12-3/TRBV12-4
J gene: TRBJ2-1
CDR3 length: 11
D gene: NA
CDR3 protein: CASSGGDEPVF
CDR3 DNA: TGTGCCAGCAGCGGGGGAGACGAGCCGGTCTTC

clone size: few
V gene: TRBV20-1
J gene: TRBJ2-3
CDR3 length: 16
D gene: TRBD2
CDR3 protein: CSARDLGLADADTQYF
CDR3 DNA: TGCAGTGCTAGAGATTTAGGACTAGCGGATGCAGATACGCAGTATTTT

clone size: few
V gene: TRBV6-5
J gene: TRBJ2-7
CDR3 length: 13
D gene: NA
CDR3 protein: CASSYYGGYEQYF
CDR3 DNA: TGTGCCAGCAGTTACTACGGTGGGTACGAGCAGTACTTC

clone size: many
V gene: TRBV6-5
J gene: TRBJ2-3
CDR3 length: 17
D gene: NA
CDR3 protein: CASSYSSGTYSTDTQYF
CDR3 DNA: TGTGCCAGCAGTTACTCGAGTGGCACCTATAGCACAGATACGCAGTATTTT

clone size: NA
V gene: TRBV4-1
J gene: TRBJ1-6
CDR3 length: 18
D gene: NA
CDR3 protein: CASSQVVGVGDYNSPLHF
CDR3 DNA: TGCGCCAGCAGCCAAGTTGTTGGGGTTGGAGATTATAATTCACCCCTCCACTTT

clone size: NA
V gene: TRBV27
J gene: TRBJ1-5
CDR3 length: 18
D gene: NA
CDR3 protein: CASGLYPPDIYGNQPRHF
CDR3 DNA: TGTGCCAGCGGTTTATACCCTCCGGACATATACGGCAATCAGCCCCGGCATTTT

clone size: NA
V gene: TRBV30
J gene: TRBJ1-3
CDR3 length: 14
D gene: NA
CDR3 protein: CAWSASDSGNTIYF
CDR3 DNA: TGTGCCTGGAGTGCTTCAGACTCTGGAAACACCATATATTTT

clone size: many
V gene: TRBV12-5
J gene: TRBJ1-5
CDR3 length: 13
D gene: TRBD1
CDR3 protein: CASQKGANQPQHF
CDR3 DNA: TGTGCTAGTCAGAAGGGGGCTAATCAGCCCCAGCATTTT

clone size: NA
V gene: TRBV20-1
J gene: TRBJ1-5
CDR3 length: 14
D gene: TRBD1
CDR3 protein: CSASRGDRGQPQHF
CDR3 DNA: TGCAGTGCTAGCAGGGGTGACAGGGGTCAGCCCCAGCATTTT

clone size: NA
V gene: TRBV4-3
J gene: TRBJ2-1
CDR3 length: 15
D gene: TRBD1
CDR3 protein: CASSQKDRAYYEQFF
CDR3 DNA: TGCGCCAGCAGCCAGAAGGACAGGGCCTACTACGAGCAGTTCTTC

clone size: many
V gene: TRBV15
J gene: TRBJ1-5
CDR3 length: 15
D gene: TRBD1
CDR3 protein: CATRPSTGSNQPQHF
CDR3 DNA: TGTGCCACCAGACCTTCGACAGGGAGCAATCAGCCCCAGCATTTT

clone size: many
V gene: TRBV5-6
J gene: TRBJ2-7
CDR3 length: 14
D gene: NA
CDR3 protein: CASSTQMRGYEQYF
CDR3 DNA: TGTGCCAGCAGCACCCAAATGCGGGGTTACGAGCAGTACTTC

clone size: few
V gene: TRBV19
J gene: TRBJ2-7
CDR3 length: 12
D gene: NA
CDR3 protein: CASRSPNYEQYF
CDR3 DNA: TGTGCCAGTCGGTCCCCAAACTACGAGCAGTACTTC

clone size: NA
V gene: TRBV30
J gene: TRBJ1-1
CDR3 length: 13
D gene: NA
CDR3 protein: CAWSITLNTEAFF
CDR3 DNA: TGTGCCTGGAGTATAACACTGAACACTGAAGCTTTCTTT

clone size: many
V gene: TRBV28
J gene: TRBJ1-1
CDR3 length: 14
D gene: NA
CDR3 protein: CASSLIRDPTEAFF
CDR3 DNA: TGTGCCAGCAGTTTAATCAGGGATCCCACTGAAGCTTTCTTT

clone size: NA
V gene: TRBV18
J gene: TRBJ2-7
CDR3 length: 15
D gene: TRBD2
CDR3 protein: CASSPHTSGRDEQYF
CDR3 DNA: TGTGCCAGCTCACCACATACTAGCGGGAGGGACGAGCAGTACTTC

clone size: many
V gene: TRBV24-1
J gene: TRBJ1-5
CDR3 length: 16
D gene: NA
CDR3 protein: CATSDSEEDENQPQHF
CDR3 DNA: TGTGCCACCAGTGATTCCGAGGAGGACGAGAATCAGCCCCAGCATTTT

clone size: many
V gene: TRBV20-1
J gene: TRBJ2-3
CDR3 length: 15
D gene: TRBD1
CDR3 protein: CSARGLDRATDTQYF
CDR3 DNA: TGCAGTGCTAGAGGTCTGGACAGGGCGACAGATACGCAGTATTTT

clone size: few
V gene: TRBV7-9
J gene: TRBJ2-7
CDR3 length: 12
D gene: NA
CDR3 protein: CASARITYEQYF
CDR3 DNA: TGTGCCAGTGCCAGAATTACCTACGAGCAGTACTTC

clone size: NA
V gene: TRBV19
J gene: TRBJ2-3
CDR3 length: 15
D gene: TRBD2
CDR3 protein: CASSIGGGAIDTQYF
CDR3 DNA: TGTGCCAGTAGTATCGGCGGGGGGGCCATTGATACGCAGTATTTT

clone size: many
V gene: TRBV6-6
J gene: TRBJ1-4
CDR3 length: 15
D gene: NA
CDR3 protein: CASSQRETGDEKLFF
CDR3 DNA: TGTGCCAGCAGCCAACGCGAGACGGGGGATGAAAAACTGTTTTTT

clone size: NA
V gene: TRBV12-3/TRBV12-4
J gene: TRBJ2-5
CDR3 length: 15
D gene: NA
CDR3 protein: CASRKRGGFGETQYF
CDR3 DNA: TGTGCCAGCAGGAAGAGGGGGGGATTCGGAGAGACCCAGTACTTC

clone size: NA
V gene: TRBV7-9
J gene: TRBJ1-1
CDR3 length: 12
D gene: NA
CDR3 protein: CASSFYGSEAFF
CDR3 DNA: TGTGCCAGCAGCTTCTACGGTTCTGAAGCTTTCTTT

clone size: many
V gene: TRBV9
J gene: TRBJ2-5
CDR3 length: 15
D gene: NA
CDR3 protein: CASSPRDTRKETQYF
CDR3 DNA: TGTGCCAGCAGCCCAAGGGACACCCGAAAGGAGACCCAGTACTTC

clone size: many
V gene: TRBV4-3
J gene: TRBJ2-7
CDR3 length: 15
D gene: TRBD1
CDR3 protein: CASSQERGLAYEQYF
CDR3 DNA: TGCGCCAGCAGCCAAGAAAGGGGGCTTGCCTACGAGCAGTACTTC

clone size: many
V gene: TRBV20-1
J gene: TRBJ1-6
CDR3 length: 16
D gene: NA
CDR3 protein: CSASATWTSYNSPLHF
CDR3 DNA: TGCAGTGCTAGCGCCACCTGGACATCCTATAATTCACCCCTCCACTTT